This T cell receptor beta chain was retrieved from a study of blood T cell repertoires in COVID-19. Looking at the study overall: Sites across the United States, Italy and Spain contributed samples from acute and convalescent COVID-19. T cells, B-cell-depleted T cells, or PBMCs provided the cDNA or gDNA that served as material.

As originally analysed: By means of reference gene primer amplification, nucleated cell counts were estimated. Sequencing used immunoSEQ multiplex PCR; TCRdb keeps in-frame clones, though not all of them. V, J and clone size were drawn from that table, and D and trimming were deduced from the DNA. The table lists about 190,000 clones, roughly four fifths of them singletons. CDR1 and CDR2 from the germline V gene are GTSNPN and SVGIG (reference sequence). This CDR3 contains 14 residues. Between the trimmed V and J ends, which lost 1 base and 10 bases, there was a span of 19 bases. The chain combines TRBV30 with TRBJ1-1; no clear D. The sequence derives from a woman aged 40 to 50 with acute or convalescent COVID-19. Sequencing input: peripheral blood. This CDR3 reads CAWSASLLGSGAFF. CDR3 nucleotide sequence: TGTGCCTGGAGTGCCAGCCTTCTCGGCAGCGGAGCTTTCTTT.